Below are 14 T cell receptor beta chains sequenced from a single sample in a study of blood T cell repertoires in COVID-19. Repertoires were generated with immunoSEQ multiplex PCR, while TCRdb's copy carries only in-frame clones and drops some. The profile shows 55,000 to 90,000 clones, about 88% of them singletons. The sequenced material came from peripheral blood. The receptors stem from a man aged 65-85 years with active COVID-19.

This chain joins TRBV19 and TRBJ2-1; 8 bases map to TRBD2. The CDR3 is 16 amino acids. J was trimmed by 7 bases and V by 0 bases; bases with no gene match: 8. CDR1 and CDR2 from the germline V gene are LNHDA and SQIVND (reference sequence). The CDR3 nucleotides read TGTGCCAGTAGTATAGATCGGGGGGGAGGGCGTAATGAGCAGTTCTTC. The encoded protein is CASSIDRGGGRNEQFF.

The CDR3 sequence is CASSSRVRVTDTQYF. In nucleotides, the CDR3 is TGTGCCAGCAGCTCGAGGGTGAGGGTGACAGATACGCAGTATTTT. The chain has TRBV7-9 and TRBJ2-3; D possibly corresponds to TRBD2 (5 bases). V lost 4 bases to trimming and J lost 3 bases, with 14 bases between them. The germline V gene has CDR1 SEHNR and CDR2 FQNEAQ (reference sequence). The length of the CDR3 is 15 residues. The full variable domain, rest sourced from reference TRBV7-9 and TRBJ2-3, is DTGVSQNPRHKITKRGQNVTFRCDPISEHNRLYWYRQTLGQGPEFLTYFQNEAQLEKSRLLSDRFSAERPKGSFSTLEIQRTEQGDSAMYLCASSSRVRVTDTQYFGPGTRLTVL.

The chain recombines TRBV7-8 with TRBJ1-1, with a tentative D call TRBD1 (5 bases). CDR3 length equals 14 residues. CDR1 and CDR2 (germline): SGHVS, FQNEAQ. V lost 3 bases and J lost 5, with 13 bases in between. The CDR3 reads CASSFGAGRTEAFF. Written as DNA, the CDR3 is TGTGCCAGCAGCTTTGGGGCAGGGAGGACTGAAGCTTTCTTT.

The count of this clone is one. The genes are TRBV7-6 and TRBJ1-5; 7 bases align to TRBD1. V was pared by 8 bases and J by 5 bases, with 12 bases of the junction left unmatched. The length of the CDR3 is 15 residues. Germline loops: CDR1 SGHVS, CDR2 FNYEAQ. The CDR3, as DNA: TGTGCCAGCGCCTCCGGGGACAGATCAGATCAGCCCCAGCATTTT. It yields the protein CASASGDRSDQPQHF.

V usage is TRBV7-9 and J usage is TRBJ1-3; D call uncertain. V was shortened by 5 bases and J by 0 bases, with 8 bases between the two germline ends. CDR3 length equals 14 residues. Germline CDR1 reads SEHNR; CDR2 reads FQNEAQ (reference sequence). The CDR3 reads CASSPLNSGNTIYF. DNA for the CDR3: TGTGCCAGCAGCCCCCTTAACTCTGGAAACACCATATATTTT.

The chain has TRBV9 and TRBJ2-2; 10 positions agree with TRBD2. Germline lookup yields CDR1 SGDLS and CDR2 YYNGEE. The V gene end was trimmed by 3 bases and the J gene end by 4 bases; junction bases not matched to a gene: 3. This CDR3 region has 15 residues. The CDR3 loop is CASSGPSGGTGELFF. Written as DNA, the CDR3 is TGTGCCAGCAGCGGACCTAGCGGGGGCACCGGGGAGCTGTTTTTT.

The chain is built from TRBV30 and TRBJ1-1, with D perhaps matching TRBD1 (5 bases). The CDR3 sequence is 16 residues long. The V gene lost 1 base and the J gene lost 0 bases, with 15 bases spanning the gap. Germline values: CDR1 GTSNPN, CDR2 SVGIG (reference sequence). The CDR3 sequence is CAWSGRRGTMNTEAFF. CDR3 sequence (DNA): TGTGCCTGGAGTGGTCGACGGGGGACGATGAACACTGAAGCTTTCTTT.

This clone was detected only a few times. J is TRBJ2-1 and V is TRBV9; TRBD2 matches at 10 bases. This CDR3 has 15 amino acids. Per the germline V gene, CDR1 is SGDLS and CDR2 is YYNGEE. V gave up 2 bases and J gave up 12 bases; unmatched junction bases: 11. The chain's CDR3 is CASSVGSSGRAGQFF. CDR3 DNA sequence: TGTGCCAGCAGCGTCGGTTCGAGCGGGAGGGCCGGGCAGTTCTTC.

The V gene is TRBV20-1, the J gene TRBJ2-3; D perhaps matches TRBD2 (6 bases). The CDR3 spans 15 residues. CDR1 DFQATT and CDR2 SNEGSKA come from the germline V gene (reference sequence). V was pared by 3 bases and J by 2 bases, with 15 bases between. CDR3 nucleotide sequence: TGCAGTGCTAGTAAGGTCGGGAGTCCCACAGATACGCAGTATTTT. This sequence encodes CSASKVGSPTDTQYF.

CDR3: CASAASGVGSYEQYF. In nucleotides, the CDR3 is TGTGCCAGCGCGGCTAGCGGGGTGGGTTCCTACGAGCAGTACTTC. The rearrangement joins TRBV6-5 to TRBJ2-7; 9 bases line up with TRBD2. The length of the CDR3 is 15 residues. Germline-derived CDR1 and CDR2 are MNHEY and SVGAGI. The ends lost 8 bases at V and 1 base at J; junction bases unmatched: 9.

This clone was seen only once. The chain carries TRBV7-2 and TRBJ2-3; maybe TRBD1 (6 bases). The ends were cut back, 7 bases at V and 8 bases at J, with 16 bases in the middle. This CDR3 is built from 13 residues. Germline-derived CDR1 and CDR2 are SGHTA and FQGNSA. For the CDR3, the DNA is TGTGCCAGCACCGAACCCAGGGGTGCTACGCAGTATTTT. It translates to CASTEPRGATQYF.

The chain links TRBV11-3 to TRBJ2-1; TRBD2 agrees at 13 bases. V lost 5 bases to trimming and J lost 1 base; unmatched junction nucleotides: 11. The CDR3 covers 19 residues. The germline V gene encodes CDR1 SGHNT and CDR2 YENEEA. CDR3 nucleotides: TGTGCCAGCAGCCCCCGGACTAGCGGGAGAACCCGGTCCTACAATGAGCAGTTCTTC. This gives the protein CASSPRTSGRTRSYNEQFF.

The CDR3: CASSLVGLGQPYEQYF. DNA for the CDR3: TGTGCCAGCAGTTTGGTGGGCCTGGGGCAGCCCTACGAGCAGTACTTC. The chain joins TRBV27 to TRBJ2-7; a possible D gene is TRBD1 (5 bases). The V gene's germline CDR1 is MNHEY and CDR2 SMNVEV (reference sequence). The CDR3 has 16 amino acids. Trimming removed 3 bases from V and 2 bases from J, with 17 bases in between.

The chain joins TRBV7-2 to TRBJ1-2, with D tentatively TRBD1 (5 bases). CDR1 SGHTA and CDR2 FQGNSA come from the germline V gene. The V end was cut by 5 bases, the J end by 4 bases, with 17 bases between. The length of the CDR3 is 15 residues. The CDR3 nucleotides are TGTGCCAGCAGCCCCCAGTGGGGGGAGGCCTATGGCTACACCTTC. As protein: CASSPQWGEAYGYTF.